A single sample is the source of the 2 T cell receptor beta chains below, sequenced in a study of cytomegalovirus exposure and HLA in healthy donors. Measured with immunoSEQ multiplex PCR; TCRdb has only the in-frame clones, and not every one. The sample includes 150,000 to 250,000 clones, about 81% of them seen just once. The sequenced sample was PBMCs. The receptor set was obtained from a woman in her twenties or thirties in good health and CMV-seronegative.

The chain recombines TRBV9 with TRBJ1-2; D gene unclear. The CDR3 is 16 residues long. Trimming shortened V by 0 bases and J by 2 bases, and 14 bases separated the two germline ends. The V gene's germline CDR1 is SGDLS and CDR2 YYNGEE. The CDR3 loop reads CASSVDGRPGNYGYTF. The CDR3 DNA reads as TGTGCCAGCAGCGTAGATGGGAGGCCTGGGAACTATGGCTACACCTTC.

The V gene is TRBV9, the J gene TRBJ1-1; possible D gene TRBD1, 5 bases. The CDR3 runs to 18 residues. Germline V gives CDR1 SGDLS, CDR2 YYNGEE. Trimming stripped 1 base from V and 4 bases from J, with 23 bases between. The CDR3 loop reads CASSVTTVAYGMSTEAFF. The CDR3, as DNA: TGTGCCAGCAGCGTAACGACAGTCGCTTATGGGATGAGCACTGAAGCTTTCTTT.